These 24 T cell receptor beta chains originate from one sample sequenced in a study of cytomegalovirus exposure and HLA in healthy donors. Primers included in the PCR were 60 Vbeta and 13 Jbeta primers. Assay used: immunoSEQ multiplex PCR; TCRdb lists only in-frame clones, some missing. The sample yields 200,000 to 250,000 clones, roughly 70% seen once. Sequencing input: PBMCs. The source is a woman under 40 in good health and CMV-seronegative.

Comments on this clone: Compared with germline, one end of the junction differs, possibly owing to a read error. The DNA of the CDR3 is TGTGCTAGCAGCCTTGACAGTAACAATGAGCAGTTCTTC. Translating it yields CASSLDSNNEQFF. This chain uses TRBV7-7 with TRBJ2-1, with D perhaps TRBD1 (5 bases). The germline CDR1 and CDR2 sequences are SSHAT and FNYEAQ (reference sequence). The CDR3 runs 13 residues.

The chain has TRBV27 and TRBJ1-3; D is undetermined. This CDR3 contains 14 residues. The V end lost 5 bases, the J end lost 7 bases, and 15 bases lay between the germline ends. Germline V lookup: CDR1 MNHEY, CDR2 SMNVEV (reference sequence). The CDR3 bases are TGTGCCAGCAGTAGGCTCGGGGATGGGAACACCATATATTTT. This translates into CASSRLGDGNTIYF.

The chain is built from TRBV11-2 and TRBJ1-6, with a tentative D call TRBD1 (5 bases). The V end was cut by 6 bases, the J end by 8 bases, with 14 bases between. The CDR3 loop spans 14 amino acids. Germline assignment: CDR1 SGHAT and CDR2 FQNNGV. CDR3 region: CASRAWGLDSPLHF. The CDR3 DNA follows: TGTGCCAGCAGGGCTTGGGGCTTGGATTCACCCCTCCACTTT.

J is TRBJ2-7 and V is TRBV7-9; 8 nucleotides align to TRBD2. The CDR3 covers 14 residues. With V trimmed by 6 bases and J by 0 bases, 4 bases remained unmatched. Germline V gene sequence: CDR1 SEHNR, CDR2 FQNEAQ (reference sequence). CDR3 sequence: CASRNGTSSYEQYF. DNA of the CDR3: TGTGCCAGCAGAAACGGGACTAGCTCCTACGAGCAGTACTTC.

The V and J genes are TRBV4-1 and TRBJ1-2; 10 bases are a match to TRBD1. The CDR3 sequence is 17 residues long. Per germline, CDR1 MGHRA and CDR2 YSYEKL. The trim removed 1 base at V and 4 bases at J, leaving 9 bases unmatched. The CDR3: CASSQAPPGQGTYGYTF. The CDR3 DNA is TGCGCCAGCAGCCAAGCCCCACCGGGACAGGGGACCTATGGCTACACCTTC.

The chain uses TRBV7-9 and TRBJ1-6, with TRBD1 matching over 10 bases. Germline loops: CDR1 SEHNR, CDR2 FQNEAQ (reference sequence). J gave up 6 bases and V 3 bases, and 5 bases lay outside the gene matches. The CDR3 sequence is 16 residues long. The CDR3 region has the DNA TGTGCCAGCAGCTTCGGGACAGGGGATCTTAATTCACCCCTCCACTTT. Translated, it gives CASSFGTGDLNSPLHF.

The chain uses TRBV2 and TRBJ2-7, with 11 bases that match TRBD2. The junction had 7 bases not matched to a gene; V was cut back by 6 bases and J by 0 bases. The CDR3 length is 16 residues. Per germline, CDR1 SNHLY and CDR2 FYNNEI. The chain's CDR3 is CASRNGLAGVSYEQYF. The CDR3 coding sequence is TGTGCCAGCAGGAACGGACTAGCGGGTGTCTCCTACGAGCAGTACTTC.

The chain employs TRBV18 and TRBJ2-7, with a tentative D call TRBD2 (6 bases). There are 14 residues in the CDR3. Germline V CDR1 and CDR2: KGHSH, LQKENI. Trimming pared 3 bases from V and 6 bases from J, leaving 15 bases between. CDR3 loop: CASSPGLGGREQYF. The CDR3 bases are TGTGCCAGCTCACCGGGGCTCGGAGGGCGCGAGCAGTACTTC.

The chain joins TRBV5-1 to TRBJ1-2; possibly TRBD1 for D (5 bases). This CDR3 contains 12 residues. Germline V lookup: CDR1 SGHRS, CDR2 YFSETQ. Trimming shortened V by 4 bases and J by 7 bases, and 11 bases separated the two germline ends. The chain's CDR3 is CASSTGQSGYTF. CDR3 nucleotide sequence: TGCGCCAGCAGCACCGGACAATCTGGCTACACCTTC.

This chain connects TRBV5-1 to TRBJ2-7; 11 bases agree with TRBD2. Trimming at V came to 6 bases and at J to 6 bases, leaving 26 bases not matched to a gene. CDR3 length equals 20 residues. The V gene's germline CDR1 is SGHRS and CDR2 YFSETQ. The CDR3 DNA reads TGCGCCAGCACCCGCCGGGCGAGACTAGCGGGACTCTCAATTGGTCGCGAGCAGTACTTC. This gives the protein CASTRRARLAGLSIGREQYF.

This clone occurred a few times. The V and J genes are TRBV5-1 and TRBJ2-2; TRBD1 matches at 7 bases. Germline CDR1 and CDR2: SGHRS and YFSETQ. There are 15 residues in the CDR3. The junction had 8 bases not matched to a gene; V was cut back by 4 bases and J by 5 bases. CDR3 amino acids: CASSTTGVVTGELFF. The DNA for the CDR3 is TGCGCCAGCAGCACTACAGGGGTAGTAACCGGGGAGCTGTTTTTT.

V usage is TRBV10-3 and J usage is TRBJ2-2; 8 positions match TRBD1. Per germline, CDR1 ENHRY and CDR2 SYGVKD. The CDR3 is 14 residues long. With 8 bases clipped from V and 4 bases from J, the junction kept 6 bases outside the gene matches. The CDR3 is CAIEADRGTGELFF. Here the CDR3 DNA reads TGTGCCATCGAAGCAGACAGGGGCACCGGGGAGCTGTTTTTT.

This chain uses TRBV14 with TRBJ2-2, with 7 positions matching TRBD2. Germline V gene data show CDR1 as SGHDN and CDR2 as FVKESK. The CDR3 totals 14 residues. With V trimmed by 4 bases and J by 1 base, 0 bases remained unmatched. The CDR3 sequence is CASSPSGNTGELFF. In DNA, the CDR3 is TGTGCCAGCAGCCCTAGCGGGAACACCGGGGAGCTGTTTTTT.

This sequence joins TRBV5-1 and TRBJ1-1; D perhaps matches TRBD1 (5 bases). The V end lost 2 bases, the J end lost 5 bases, and 10 bases lay between the germline ends. The CDR3 spans 13 residues. Per the germline V gene, CDR1 is SGHRS and CDR2 is YFSETQ. The CDR3 nucleotides are TGCGCCAGCAGCTTCAGGGATCGGACTGAAGCTTTCTTT. It encodes CASSFRDRTEAFF.

The chain joins TRBV14 to TRBJ1-3; D perhaps matches TRBD1 (5 bases). Germline V lookup: CDR1 SGHDN, CDR2 FVKESK. The V end was cut by 0 bases, the J end by 3 bases, with 12 bases between. CDR3 length equals 16 residues. CDR3 nucleotide sequence: TGTGCCAGCAGCCAAGAGCGGGGCCCCGTTGGAAACACCATATATTTT. Residues: CASSQERGPVGNTIYF.

The chain joins TRBV7-6 to TRBJ2-1; D remains unclear. The CDR3 is made up of 15 amino acids. With 1 base removed from V and 2 bases from J, the gap between germline ends came to 9 bases. Germline CDR1 SGHVS, CDR2 FNYEAQ. The CDR3 DNA follows: TGTGCCAGCAGCTTAGGGCCTCAACCCTACAATGAGCAGTTCTTC. This codes for CASSLGPQPYNEQFF.

The chain employs TRBV5-1 and TRBJ1-1, with no clear D. V was shortened by 2 bases and J by 1 base, with 9 bases between the two germline ends. The germline CDR1 and CDR2 sequences are SGHRS and YFSETQ. CDR3 length: 14 amino acids. CDR3 loop: CASSFPRGNTEAFF. Here the CDR3 DNA reads TGCGCCAGCAGCTTTCCGCGGGGGAACACTGAAGCTTTCTTT.

For this clone: One end of the junction does not line up with germline, which may come from a read error. Other DNA sequences in the same sample also yield this CDR3. DNA of the CDR3: TGCGCCAGCAGTGAAGGGCGGAGGGTTGGAGGCTACACCTTC. The encoded protein is CASSEGRRVGGYTF. This sequence joins TRBV2 and TRBJ1-2; D is undetermined. This CDR3 is built from 14 residues. Germline V CDR1 and CDR2: SNHLY, FYNNEI.

This chain uses TRBV7-3 with TRBJ2-6, with TRBD2 matching 8 bases. The trim removed 4 bases at V and 3 bases at J, leaving 14 bases unmatched. This CDR3 comprises 19 residues. Looked up from germline, CDR1 is SGHTA and CDR2 is FQGTGA. CDR3 DNA sequence: TGTGCCAGCAGCTCCCATCGGGCGGGAGGCTCCGTTGGGGCCAACGTCCTGACTTTC. Its translation is CASSSHRAGGSVGANVLTF.

This clone was observed a few times. The CDR3 region is CASKRGGVEDTQYF. Here the CDR3 DNA reads TGCGCCAGCAAACGGGGGGGAGTTGAGGATACGCAGTATTTT. V usage is TRBV5-1 and J usage is TRBJ2-3, with TRBD2 identical over 8 bases. V gave up 6 bases and J gave up 6 bases; unmatched junction bases: 9. CDR3 length: 14 residues. CDR1 is SGHRS and CDR2 is YFSETQ in the germline V gene. Full variable domain (remainder filled in from reference TRBV5-1 and TRBJ2-3): KAGVTQTPRYLIKTRGQQVTLSCSPISGHRSVSWYQQTPGQGLQFLFEYFSETQRNKGNFPGRFSGRQFSNSRSEMNVSTLELGDSALYLCASKRGGVEDTQYFGPGTRLTVL.

This clone was detected only a few times. The chain employs TRBV5-6 and TRBJ2-3; TRBD1 aligns across 10 bases. CDR3 length: 14 residues. Germline V gene sequence: CDR1 SGHDT, CDR2 YYEEEE. V lost 4 bases and J lost 4; bases outside the gene matches: 3. The CDR3 DNA follows: TGTGCCAGCAGCCCAGGGACAGGGGCAGATACGCAGTATTTT. Its protein is CASSPGTGADTQYF.

This rearrangement joins TRBV5-1 to TRBJ2-7; 14 bases are shared with TRBD2. Germline-derived CDR1 and CDR2 are SGHRS and YFSETQ. This CDR3 is 16 amino acids long. The J segment lost 5 bases and the V segment lost 2 bases, leaving 6 bases of the junction unmatched. The CDR3, as DNA: TGCGCCAGCAGCTTAAGGGGACTAGCGGGAGTTCACGAGCAGTACTTC. Translated, it gives CASSLRGLAGVHEQYF.

This chain links TRBV28 with TRBJ2-7, with D possibly TRBD2 on 6 matching bases. This CDR3 has 15 residues. CDR1 is MDHEN, CDR2 SYDVKM, per germline. The V gene lost 6 bases and the J gene lost 2 bases, with 17 bases spanning the gap. The CDR3 spells CASSPAPGGTYEQYF. For the CDR3, the DNA is TGTGCCAGCAGCCCCGCGCCCGGGGGAACCTACGAGCAGTACTTC.

The chain employs TRBV5-1 and TRBJ1-2; D remains ambiguous. Per germline, CDR1 SGHRS and CDR2 YFSETQ. This CDR3 has 13 amino acids. Deletions cut 0 bases from V and 3 bases from J, with 6 bases between. The CDR3, as DNA: TGCGCCAGCAGCTTGGCACTAGACTATGGCTACACCTTC. Translation gives CASSLALDYGYTF.